This T cell receptor (beta chain) was sequenced in a study of blood T cells in healthy people across ages. A second PCR of 7 to 11 cycles used a sample-barcoded 5' primer and a J-beta primer mix. TCRdb reprocessed the 5' RACE reads via MiXCR and lists one record per CDR3 protein. Of 850,000 to 1,100,000 distinct CDR3 sequences in the sample, around two fifths were seen once. Turning to this clonotype: Its antigen is still unknown.

The study, taken as a whole, reports: Compared with aged donors, long-lived donors showed fewer expanded clones, suggesting selection.

This TCR derives from a young man in good health. The sequenced sample consisted of blood.

The DNA for the CDR3 is TGTGCCAGCAGTCCGTTCAGGGGGCCTAATGAAAAACTGTTTTTT. Its translation is CASSPFRGPNEKLFF. The V call is TRBV12-3 or TRBV12-4, the J call TRBJ1-4; 8 bases map to TRBD1. The CDR3 has 15 residues. The V gene end was trimmed by 5 bases and the J gene end by 3 bases; junction bases not matched to a gene: 5.